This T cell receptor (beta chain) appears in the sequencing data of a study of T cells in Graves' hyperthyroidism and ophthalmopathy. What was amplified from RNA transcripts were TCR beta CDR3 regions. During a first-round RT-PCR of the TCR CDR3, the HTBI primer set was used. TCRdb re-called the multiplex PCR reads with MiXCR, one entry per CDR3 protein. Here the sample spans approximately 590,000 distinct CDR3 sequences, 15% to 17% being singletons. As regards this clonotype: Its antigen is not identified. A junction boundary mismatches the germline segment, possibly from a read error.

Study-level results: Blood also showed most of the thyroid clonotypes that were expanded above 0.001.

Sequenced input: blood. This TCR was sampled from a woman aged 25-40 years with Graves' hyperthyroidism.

CDR3 coding DNA: TGTGCCGGCAGTCAACGGGACTTCCTCTCCTACGAGCAGTACTTC. Its protein is CAGSQRDFLSYEQYF. This chain connects TRBV6-2 or TRBV6-3 to TRBJ2-7; D might be TRBD2 (6 bases). The germline V gene has CDR1 MNHEY and CDR2 SVGEGT. The CDR3 covers 15 residues.